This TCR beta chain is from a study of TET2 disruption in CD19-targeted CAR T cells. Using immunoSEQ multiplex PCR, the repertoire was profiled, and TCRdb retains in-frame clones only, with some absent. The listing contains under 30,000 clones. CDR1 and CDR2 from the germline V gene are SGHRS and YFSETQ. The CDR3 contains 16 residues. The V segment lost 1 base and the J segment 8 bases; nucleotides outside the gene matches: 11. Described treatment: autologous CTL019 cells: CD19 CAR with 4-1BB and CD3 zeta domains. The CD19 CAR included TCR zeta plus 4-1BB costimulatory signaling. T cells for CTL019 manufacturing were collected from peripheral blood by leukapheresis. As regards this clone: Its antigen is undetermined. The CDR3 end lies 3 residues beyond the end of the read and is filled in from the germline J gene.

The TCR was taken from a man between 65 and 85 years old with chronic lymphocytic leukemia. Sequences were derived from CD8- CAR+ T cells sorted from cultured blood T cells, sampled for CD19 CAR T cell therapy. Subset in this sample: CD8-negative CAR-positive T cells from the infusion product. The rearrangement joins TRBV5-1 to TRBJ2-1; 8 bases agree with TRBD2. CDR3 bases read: TGCGCCAGCAGCTTGAATGCGGGGGGATTACATGATGAG. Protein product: CASSLNAGGLHDE. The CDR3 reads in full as CASSLNAGGLHDEQFF.